This entry is about one TCR beta chain. Participant reports of clinical history set cohort assignment. The sample originates from a study of blood T cell repertoires in COVID-19. Study summary: Acute-phase and convalescent COVID-19 samples originated in the United States, Italy and Spain.

The CDR3 has 12 residues. V lost 5 bases and J lost 4, with 8 bases in between. Germline loops: CDR1 LNHDA, CDR2 SQIVND (reference sequence). Original processing methods: Researchers report that nucleated cell counts were estimated from reference gene primer amplification. TCRdb's table, derived via immunoSEQ multiplex PCR, lists solely in-frame clones and lacks some. V and J calls and clone size follow that table, whereas D and trimming were derived from the DNA. The sample carries approximately 140,000 clones, 80% to 90% recorded once. Material: PBMCs or T cells enriched from blood (not recorded which). The rearrangement uses TRBV19 and TRBJ1-2, with D possibly TRBD1 on 5 matching bases. This clonotype was sampled from a man between 40 and 49 years old with acute COVID-19. CDR3 amino acids: CASSAQVYGYTF. CDR3 bases: TGTGCCAGTAGTGCACAGGTCTATGGCTACACCTTC.